These T cell receptor beta chains were read from a single sample in a study of T-cell memory formation after mild COVID-19. TCRdb redid the calling of the 5' RACE reads with MiXCR, one entry per CDR3 protein. The repertoire holds around 310,000 distinct CDR3 sequences, with 13% to 15% as singletons. Source material: PBMCs or a T cell subset sorted from them (not recorded which). These receptors originate from a man aged 18 to 29 who had mild COVID-19 (a few samples of this study predate the infection). Cell type and time point are not known. Each CDR3 is given with its conserved first and last residue. A D gene is named only where the DNA matches it firmly. Size is omitted from some rows. Given values are once, few, many or a class for expanded clones.

TGTGCCAGCAGTATTAGCGGGGGCCCAGATACGCAGTATTTT,CASSISGGPDTQYF,TRBV12-3/TRBV12-4,few,TRBJ2-3,TRBD2
TGTGCCAGCAGGGCAACCGGGACAGACTATGGCTACACCTTC,CASRATGTDYGYTF,TRBV12-3/TRBV12-4,few,TRBJ1-2,TRBD1
TGTGCCAGCAGTGAAAGGAGTAGAACTCAGCCCCAGCATTTT,CASSERSRTQPQHF,TRBV2,-,TRBJ1-5,-
TGTGCCAGCAGTGAAAAAGGGGAGGGTTGGTATGGCTACACCTTC,CASSEKGEGWYGYTF,TRBV25-1,-,TRBJ1-2,-
TGTGCCAGCAGCCAAGGGGAGACAGGTGTCCACGAGCAGTACTTC,CASSQGETGVHEQYF,TRBV4-2,few,TRBJ2-7,-
TGTGCCAGCTCACCACCTAGCGGGGGCCTCCTAGGGGAGCAGTTCTTC,CASSPPSGGLLGEQFF,TRBV18,few,TRBJ2-1,TRBD2
TGCAGTGCTTCTAGCGGGTCTAGCACAGATACGCAGTATTTT,CSASSGSSTDTQYF,TRBV20-1,-,TRBJ2-3,TRBD2
TGCAGTGCTAGAGTTCCCGACAGGGGCTACGAGCAGTACTTC,CSARVPDRGYEQYF,TRBV20-1,-,TRBJ2-7,TRBD1
TGTGCCAGCAGCTACGGCCACGAGCAGTACTTC,CASSYGHEQYF,TRBV7-9,-,TRBJ2-7,-
TGCAGTGCTAGTCCCCTAGCAGATACGCAGTATTTT,CSASPLADTQYF,TRBV20-1,many,TRBJ2-3,-
TGTGCCAGCAGCTTAAAGGGGGCAACGGCAGAGACCCAGTACTTC,CASSLKGATAETQYF,TRBV7-8,few,TRBJ2-5,TRBD1
TGCAGCGTTGGTTCAGCGAACACCGGGGAGCTGTTTTTT,CSVGSANTGELFF,TRBV29-1,few,TRBJ2-2,-
TGTGCCAGCTCTGCGGGAGAGGATCAGCCCCAGCATTTT,CASSAGEDQPQHF,TRBV18,-,TRBJ1-5,-
TGTGCCATCAGTGAGTCCGAGGGGGCCTTTTATGGCTACACCTTC,CAISESEGAFYGYTF,TRBV10-3,-,TRBJ1-2,TRBD1
TGTGCCGTTCGACAGGGACGAAGTACTGGAAACACCATATATTTT,CAVRQGRSTGNTIYF,TRBV7-2,-,TRBJ1-3,TRBD1
TGCGCCAGCAGCCAAGATATCCGGGGGGGAGATACGCAGTATTTT,CASSQDIRGGDTQYF,TRBV4-3,few,TRBJ2-3,TRBD2
TGTGCCATCAGTTTGACTAGTCGGGGGGACAATGAGCAGTTCTTC,CAISLTSRGDNEQFF,TRBV10-3,few,TRBJ2-1,TRBD2
TGTGCCAGCAGCTCCATGGGAGGGACCACCCGGGGCTACACCTTC,CASSSMGGTTRGYTF,TRBV5-6,-,TRBJ1-2,-